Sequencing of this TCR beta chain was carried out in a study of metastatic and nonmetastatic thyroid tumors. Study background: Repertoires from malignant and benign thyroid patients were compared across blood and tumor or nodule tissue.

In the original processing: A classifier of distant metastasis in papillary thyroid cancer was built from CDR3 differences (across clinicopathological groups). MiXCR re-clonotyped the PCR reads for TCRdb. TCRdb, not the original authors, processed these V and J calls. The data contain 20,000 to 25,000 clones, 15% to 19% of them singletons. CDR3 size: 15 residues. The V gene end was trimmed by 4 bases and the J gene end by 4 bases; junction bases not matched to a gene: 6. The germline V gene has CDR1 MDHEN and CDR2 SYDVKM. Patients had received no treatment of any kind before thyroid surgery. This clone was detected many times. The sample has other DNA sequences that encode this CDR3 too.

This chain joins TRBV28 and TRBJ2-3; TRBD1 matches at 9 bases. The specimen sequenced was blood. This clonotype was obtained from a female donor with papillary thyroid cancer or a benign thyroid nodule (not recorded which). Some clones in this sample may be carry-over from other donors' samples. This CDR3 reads CASSWDRAGPDTQYF. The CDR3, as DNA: TGTGCCAGCAGTTGGGACAGGGCGGGGCCAGATACGCAGTATTTT.